Shown below are 30 T cell receptor beta chains from a single sample sequenced in a study of control samples from healthy donors and cancer patients. Clones were sequenced by immunoSEQ multiplex PCR, and TCRdb holds only the in-frame ones, with some missing. Of 100,000 to 150,000 clones listed, about 90% are singletons. The material sequenced was blood. Receptor source: a woman aged 45 to 65 in good health.

The J gene is TRBJ2-7, the V gene TRBV3-1 (or the pseudogene TRBV3-2), with 7 bases identical to TRBD1. Unmatched junction bases numbered 5, after V lost 0 bases and J lost 3 bases. CDR3 length equals 15 residues. Germline V gives CDR1 LGHDT, CDR2 YNNKEL (reference sequence). CDR3 sequence (DNA): TGTGCCAGCAGCCAAGAAAGATCAGGGGGCTACGAGCAGTACTTC. Residues: CASSQERSGGYEQYF.

V usage is TRBV5-1 and J usage is TRBJ2-3, with TRBD2 matching 7 bases. Germline V lookup: CDR1 SGHRS, CDR2 YFSETQ. Trimming removed 4 bases from V and 1 base from J; junction bases left unmatched: 3. This CDR3 is 14 amino acids long. The CDR3 DNA reads TGCGCCAGCAGCGATGCGGGGGGCACAGATACGCAGTATTTT. This encodes CASSDAGGTDTQYF.

The chain links TRBV2 to TRBJ1-2; 8 nucleotides line up with TRBD1. The CDR3 extends over 16 amino acids. CDR1 is SNHLY, CDR2 FYNNEI, per germline. V gave up 5 bases and J gave up 5 bases; unmatched junction bases: 13. CDR3 region: CASSSLGQGKYYGYTF. The CDR3 bases are TGTGCCAGCAGTAGCCTTGGACAGGGAAAGTATTATGGCTACACCTTC.

The chain couples TRBV18 to TRBJ2-3, with D hard to call. V shed 4 bases and J shed 6 bases, with 8 bases lying between them. The CDR3 runs 12 residues. Germline values: CDR1 KGHSH, CDR2 LQKENI. The CDR3 DNA reads as TGTGCCAGCTCACACGACGGGGATACGCAGTATTTT. It translates to CASSHDGDTQYF.

The chain has TRBV24-1 and TRBJ1-5; D is undetermined. With 0 bases removed from V and 2 bases from J, the gap between germline ends came to 7 bases. Germline CDR1 KGHDR, CDR2 SFDVKD. This CDR3 region has 15 residues. The DNA for the CDR3 is TGTGCCACCAGTGATTTGAGGGAGCGCAATCAGCCCCAGCATTTT. Its translation: CATSDLRERNQPQHF.

J is TRBJ2-7 and V is TRBV10-3; TRBD1 matches 9 bases. V lost 6 bases, J lost 0 bases, and 6 bases stayed unmatched. CDR1 and CDR2 from the germline V gene are ENHRY and SYGVKD. This CDR3 region has 15 residues. CDR3 coding DNA: TGTGCCATCAGCAACCCGGGACAGGGCTCCTACGAGCAGTACTTC. It specifies CAISNPGQGSYEQYF.

The chain combines TRBV4-1 with TRBJ2-7, with 8 nucleotides matching TRBD1. J was trimmed by 5 bases and V by 3 bases; bases with no gene match: 18. From germline, CDR1 is MGHRA and CDR2 YSYEKL. This CDR3 has 18 amino acids. CDR3 DNA sequence: TGCGCCAGCAGCCATAGCCGGGTCACAGGACAGGGATCGGACGAGCAGTACTTC. Translation: CASSHSRVTGQGSDEQYF.

V gene TRBV9 combines with J gene TRBJ1-1; the D is unclear. Trimming took 0 bases from V and 6 from J, leaving 9 bases between them. Germline CDR1 is SGDLS and CDR2 is YYNGEE. The CDR3 runs 13 residues. The CDR3 DNA follows: TGTGCCAGCAGCGTAGACCCGGGCTCTGAAGCTTTCTTT. Its translation is CASSVDPGSEAFF.

A single count supports this clone. This chain links TRBV30 with TRBJ1-3; TRBD1 agrees at 10 bases. Germline assignment: CDR1 GTSNPN and CDR2 SVGIG (reference sequence). The CDR3 is 16 residues long. Germline trimming cut 2 bases from V and 4 bases from J; bases unmatched to any gene: 8. This CDR3 reads CAWSTKTGGTGNTIYF. The CDR3 region has the DNA TGTGCCTGGAGTACCAAGACAGGGGGCACGGGAAACACCATATATTTT.

The chain joins TRBV4-2 to TRBJ1-2, with unresolved D. Germline loops: CDR1 LGHNA, CDR2 YNFKEQ. V gave up 6 bases and J gave up 6 bases, with 14 bases separating them. The CDR3 extends over 13 amino acids. CDR3 nucleotide sequence: TGTGCCAGCAGTCGTGACCCCTCCGATGGCTACACCTTC. Its translation is CASSRDPSDGYTF.

This clone was found a few times. The rearrangement links TRBV4-2 to TRBJ1-5; 7 nucleotides line up with TRBD1. V dropped 2 bases and J dropped 3; count of bases not matched to a gene: 10. Per germline, CDR1 LGHNA and CDR2 YNFKEQ. This CDR3 comprises 17 residues. The CDR3 sequence is CASSQLFDRANNQPQHF. The CDR3 DNA reads TGTGCCAGCAGCCAACTCTTCGACAGGGCGAACAATCAGCCCCAGCATTTT.

V gene TRBV7-6 combines with J gene TRBJ2-3; the match to TRBD2 covers 10 bases. The V segment lost 4 bases and the J segment 0 bases; nucleotides outside the gene matches: 4. Germline loops: CDR1 SGHVS, CDR2 FNYEAQ. CDR3 length: 16 amino acids. The CDR3 sequence: CASSSLTSGSTDTQYF. The CDR3 DNA is TGTGCCAGCAGCTCCCTGACTAGCGGGAGCACAGATACGCAGTATTTT.

The chain carries TRBV19 and TRBJ2-1; 15 bases fit TRBD2. V shed 4 bases and J 0 bases; nucleotides not matched to a gene: 7. The length of the CDR3 is 19 residues. The germline CDR1 and CDR2 sequences are LNHDA and SQIVND (reference sequence). The CDR3 nucleotides are TGTGCCAGTAGTAAGGGGACTAGCGGGAGGACCCTCTCCTACAATGAGCAGTTCTTC. The encoded protein is CASSKGTSGRTLSYNEQFF.

The chain has TRBV19 and TRBJ1-2, with D perhaps TRBD1 (6 bases). In germline, CDR1 is LNHDA, CDR2 SQIVND (reference sequence). V shed 5 bases and J shed 3 bases, with 16 bases lying between them. The CDR3 has 15 residues. The CDR3 nucleotides read TGTGCCAGTAGTTCACAGGGCCGGATGGACTATGGCTACACCTTC. This gives the protein CASSSQGRMDYGYTF.

The genes are TRBV19 and TRBJ1-1; D possibly corresponds to TRBD1 (6 bases). There are 12 residues in the CDR3. The V end was cut by 4 bases, the J end by 11 bases, with 14 bases between. Germline V CDR1 and CDR2: LNHDA, SQIVND (reference sequence). In nucleotides, the CDR3 is TGTGCCAGTAGTAGCCCCCCGAGGGGGGCTTTCTTT. This encodes CASSSPPRGAFF.

The chain joins TRBV3-1 (or the pseudogene TRBV3-2) to TRBJ2-1, with TRBD2 identical over 12 bases. J was trimmed by 5 bases and V by 2 bases; bases with no gene match: 7. This CDR3 is built from 17 residues. The germline gives CDR1 LGHDT, CDR2 YNNKEL (reference sequence). The CDR3 sequence: CASSQLLAGGRHNEQFF. The CDR3 nucleotides read TGTGCCAGCAGCCAACTCCTAGCGGGAGGGCGACACAATGAGCAGTTCTTC.

The V and J genes are TRBV28 and TRBJ2-1; D is possibly TRBD1 (6 bases). Between the trimmed V and J ends, which lost 7 bases and 13 bases, there was a span of 26 bases. In germline, CDR1 is MDHEN, CDR2 SYDVKM. CDR3 length: 15 amino acids. The CDR3 is CASTQQGSRWVGQFF. The CDR3 DNA is TGTGCCAGCACCCAACAGGGCAGTAGATGGGTGGGACAGTTCTTC.

This rearrangement joins TRBV7-9 to TRBJ2-6; 8 bases match TRBD2. CDR1 is SEHNR, CDR2 FQNEAQ, per germline (reference sequence). The CDR3 is 18 residues long. With 2 bases clipped from V and 4 bases from J, the junction kept 10 bases outside the gene matches. The CDR3 region has the DNA TGTGCCAGCAGCTTAAAGGTCGGGGGGGCGCAAGGGGCCAACGTCCTGACTTTC. Protein product: CASSLKVGGAQGANVLTF.

The chain uses TRBV5-1 and TRBJ1-6, with a possible D match to TRBD1 (6 bases). The germline CDR1 and CDR2 sequences are SGHRS and YFSETQ. Trimming left V 1 base short and J 5 bases short, with 13 bases between. The CDR3 contains 16 residues. The CDR3 DNA follows: TGCGCCAGCAGCTTGAGTCCGGGGGGCCATAATTCACCCCTCCACTTT. Amino acid sequence: CASSLSPGGHNSPLHF. Combining the CDR3 with reference TRBV5-1 and TRBJ1-6 gives the whole variable domain KAGVTQTPRYLIKTRGQQVTLSCSPISGHRSVSWYQQTPGQGLQFLFEYFSETQRNKGNFPGRFSGRQFSNSRSEMNVSTLELGDSALYLCASSLSPGGHNSPLHFGNGTRLTVT.

The chain combines TRBV6-1 with TRBJ2-3; D uncertain. This CDR3 is 13 amino acids long. CDR1 is MNHNS and CDR2 is SASEGT in the germline V gene. The ends were cut back, 3 bases at V and 11 bases at J, with 15 bases in the middle. CDR3 sequence (DNA): TGTGCCAGCAGTGAGACGGGTTCTCTTATGCAGTATTTT. This translates into CASSETGSLMQYF.

To note about this clone: Distinct nucleotide sequences in the sample also encode this CDR3. The chain is built from TRBV30 and TRBJ1-2; TRBD1 might be the D (5 bases). Trimming left V 8 bases short and J 4 bases short, with 11 bases between. Germline V gene lookup returns CDR1 GTSNPN and CDR2 SVGIG (reference sequence). This CDR3 has 11 residues. The CDR3 protein is CALGGVYGYTF. The CDR3 DNA reads as TGTGCCCTCGGGGGTGTCTATGGCTACACCTTC.

The rearrangement joins TRBV18 to TRBJ2-3, with 11 nucleotides matching TRBD2. V trimming: 2 bases; J trimming: 6 bases; junction bases outside the gene matches: 10. The germline V gene encodes CDR1 KGHSH and CDR2 LQKENI. This CDR3 region has 17 residues. For the CDR3, the DNA is TGTGCCAGCTCACCATCGACTAGCGGGGCGAGGGGCGATACGCAGTATTTT. Residues: CASSPSTSGARGDTQYF.

This chain links TRBV14 with TRBJ2-5; no reliable D call. Germline CDR1 is SGHDN and CDR2 is FVKESK. This CDR3 has 17 residues. Trimming took off 0 bases at V and 2 bases at J, with 16 bases between the two ends. The DNA of the CDR3 is TGTGCCAGCAGCCAAGATCTTGGGCTGGCTAGTCAAGAGACCCAGTACTTC. This translates into CASSQDLGLASQETQYF.

J is TRBJ1-5 and V is TRBV19, with a possible D match to TRBD1 (5 bases). Germline V lookup: CDR1 LNHDA, CDR2 SQIVND (reference sequence). The V and J ends lost 3 bases and 4 bases respectively, with 7 bases between them. There are 13 residues in the CDR3. CDR3 DNA sequence: TGTGCCAGTAGTATCTCAGGGAATCAGCCCCAGCATTTT. Translated: CASSISGNQPQHF.

J is TRBJ1-1 and V is TRBV5-4; no firm D call. Germline V gene sequence: CDR1 SGHNT, CDR2 YYREEE (reference sequence). With 0 bases removed from V and 1 base from J, the gap between germline ends came to 10 bases. The CDR3 has 15 amino acids. CDR3 DNA: TGTGCCAGCAGCTTGGATTCAGGAGGGAACACTGAAGCTTTCTTT. Translated: CASSLDSGGNTEAFF.

The V call is TRBV11-3, the J call TRBJ2-2; D could derive from TRBD1 or TRBD2 (5 bases each). The CDR3 totals 16 residues. Germline V gene lookup returns CDR1 SGHNT and CDR2 YENEEA. V lost 2 bases to trimming and J lost 0 bases, with 10 bases between them. The CDR3 nucleotides read TGTGCCAGCAGCTTACGTGGGGGTCCGAACACCGGGGAGCTGTTTTTT. Its protein is CASSLRGGPNTGELFF.

This chain joins TRBV6-5 and TRBJ1-6, with D hard to call. Trimming cost V 2 bases and J 7 bases, with 12 bases left between them. Germline CDR1 MNHEY, CDR2 SVGAGI. The CDR3 contains 15 residues. As DNA, the CDR3 is TGTGCCAGCAGTTACGCGTCACTGGAGAATTCACCCCTCCACTTT. It codes for CASSYASLENSPLHF.

A note on this clone: The identical CDR3 is also encoded by other nucleotide sequences in the sample. The chain recombines TRBV7-9 with TRBJ1-1; no reliable D call. V shed 5 bases and J shed 1 base, with 8 bases lying between them. The CDR3 runs 13 residues. Germline CDR1 SEHNR, CDR2 FQNEAQ (reference sequence). The CDR3: CASSPPGNTEAFF. CDR3 bases: TGTGCCAGCAGCCCCCCAGGGAACACTGAAGCTTTCTTT.

This chain uses TRBV6-5 with TRBJ2-2, with 7 bases matching TRBD2. The CDR3 sequence is 15 residues long. The germline CDR1 and CDR2 sequences are MNHEY and SVGAGI. J gave up 6 bases and V 1 base, and 5 bases lay outside the gene matches. The CDR3 is CASSYLGEGSGELFF. The CDR3 nucleotides are TGTGCCAGCAGTTACTTGGGGGAGGGATCCGGGGAGCTGTTTTTT.

The V call is TRBV19, the J call TRBJ1-1; maybe TRBD1 (6 bases). Trimming shortened V by 5 bases and J by 5 bases, and 15 bases separated the two germline ends. Germline V lookup: CDR1 LNHDA, CDR2 SQIVND (reference sequence). The CDR3 is 14 residues long. In DNA form, the CDR3 reads TGTGCCAGTAGTGAACAGGGAGGTGGGACTGAAGCTTTCTTT. The encoded protein is CASSEQGGGTEAFF.